A selection of T cell receptor beta chains follows, all from one sample in a study of human T cells and chemical hapten exposure. TCRdb used MiXCR to reprocess the RACE reads, holding one entry per CDR3 protein. The profile shows over 300,000 distinct CDR3 sequences, roughly 4.6% of them singletons. The sample consisted of whole blood, taken in connection with sensitization to the hapten diphenylcyclopropenone (DPC). All receptors come from a woman aged 45-59 years with alopecia areata. Some clones in this sample may be carry-over from other donors' samples. The CDR3 runs from the conserved cysteine through the conserved F or W. D genes are given only for firm matches. Rows may omit the clone size; those that give it use once, few, many or a size class.

V gene	D gene	J gene	clone size	CDR3 DNA	CDR3 protein
TRBV20-1	.	TRBJ2-7	.	TGCAGTGCTAGCGGGGCAGGGTACGAGCAGTACTTC	CSASGAGYEQYF
TRBV6-5	.	TRBJ1-5	many	TGTGCCAGCAGTCCCGACTGGGATAGCAATCAGCCCCAGCATTTT	CASSPDWDSNQPQHF
TRBV10-1	.	TRBJ1-1	many	TGCGCCAGCAGTGAGTCCGGAGTGAGTGAAGCTTTCTTT	CASSESGVSEAFF
TRBV29-1	.	TRBJ1-1	many	TGCAGCGTTGCCCCACAGTCGAACACTGAAGCTTTCTTT	CSVAPQSNTEAFF
TRBV20-1	TRBD1	TRBJ2-6	.	TGCAGTGCTAGAGAGGGGACAGGGGGAACTGGGGCCAACGTCCTGACTTTC	CSAREGTGGTGANVLTF
TRBV4-1	TRBD2	TRBJ2-2	few	TGCGCCAGCAGCCACACTAGCGGGGTCCACACCGGGGAGCTGTTTTTT	CASSHTSGVHTGELFF
TRBV6-2/TRBV6-3	.	TRBJ1-2	few	TGTGCCACCTCACCAGGGGAAGTCTACACCTTC	CATSPGEVYTF
TRBV30	TRBD2	TRBJ2-1	few	TGTGCCTGGAGTAAAACGGGCAGCGGGAGGACGTTGGATGAGCAGTTCTTC	CAWSKTGSGRTLDEQFF
TRBV5-1	TRBD1	TRBJ2-1	many	TGCGCCAGCAGTTGGGGACAGACAAACTACAATGAGCAGTTCTTC	CASSWGQTNYNEQFF
TRBV27	.	TRBJ2-7	.	TGTGCCAGCAGTCTTACCCCGCGAGGGCGGGAGCAGTACTTC	CASSLTPRGREQYF
TRBV7-6	.	TRBJ2-7	many	TGTGCCAGCAGCCAGGGGGGACTACCTTACGAGCAGTACTTC	CASSQGGLPYEQYF
TRBV6-5	TRBD1	TRBJ2-3	few	TGTGCCAGCAGCAGGGACAGGCTAAGCACAGATACGCAGTATTTT	CASSRDRLSTDTQYF
TRBV10-3	.	TRBJ2-3	many	TGTGCCATCAGTGAGTCCTGGGCCATCACAGATACGCAGTATTTT	CAISESWAITDTQYF
TRBV6-1	TRBD1	TRBJ1-5	.	TGTGCCAGCAGTGAAGCCGTGACAGGGGCCTACAATCAGCCCCAGCATTTT	CASSEAVTGAYNQPQHF
TRBV20-1	.	TRBJ1-1	.	TGCAGTGCCCTATCTCGGGGGGCTGGAATGAACACTGAAGCTTTCTTT	CSALSRGAGMNTEAFF
TRBV29-1	.	TRBJ2-1	many	TGCAGCGTCACACACAATGAGCAGTTCTTC	CSVTHNEQFF
TRBV30	.	TRBJ2-5	few	TGTGCCTGGAGACAACTCCAAGAGACCCAGTACTTC	CAWRQLQETQYF
TRBV12-3/TRBV12-4	.	TRBJ1-5	many	TGTGCCAGCAGTTTTTGGGGGGCCATCAATCAGCCCCAGCATTTT	CASSFWGAINQPQHF
TRBV6-5	.	TRBJ1-1	few	TGTGCCAGCAGCCCGGGACGGCACACTGAAGCTTTCTTT	CASSPGRHTEAFF
TRBV6-2/TRBV6-3	TRBD2	TRBJ2-7	few	TGTGCCAGCAGTTACCCGACTAGCGAGGACTACGAGCAGTACTTC	CASSYPTSEDYEQYF
TRBV2	TRBD2	TRBJ2-3	many	TGTGCCAGCAGCCCCACTAGCGGAGCCACAGATACGCAGTATTTT	CASSPTSGATDTQYF
TRBV6-4	TRBD2	TRBJ2-3	many	TGTGCCAGCAGTCCCCTAGCGGGGAGTACAGATACGCAGTATTTT	CASSPLAGSTDTQYF
TRBV7-9	.	TRBJ2-7	few	TGTGCCAGCAACGGCCAGGGGAACGAGCAGTACTTC	CASNGQGNEQYF
TRBV27	.	TRBJ2-4	few	TGTGCCAGCAGTTTATCGTTTCAGACAGTCCTAGCCAAAAACATTCAGTACTTC	CASSLSFQTVLAKNIQYF
TRBV19	TRBD1	TRBJ2-3	few	TGTGCCAGTAGCACAGGGGTTACGCAGTATTTT	CASSTGVTQYF
TRBV12-3/TRBV12-4	TRBD1	TRBJ1-1	few	TGTGCCAGCAGCTCTCTGACAGGGCCAGGATCTGAAGCTTTCTTT	CASSSLTGPGSEAFF
TRBV6-2/TRBV6-3	.	TRBJ1-1	few	TGTGCCAGCAGTTCCAAGGGGGAGAACACTGAAGCTTTCTTT	CASSSKGENTEAFF
TRBV6-2/TRBV6-3	TRBD2	TRBJ2-3	few	TGTGCCAGCAGTTCCGAGCGGGAGGGCTGGGGCACAGATACGCAGTATTTT	CASSSEREGWGTDTQYF
TRBV24-1	TRBD1	TRBJ2-1	many	TGTGCCACCGGGGACAGTCACAATGAGCAGTTCTTC	CATGDSHNEQFF
TRBV2	.	TRBJ2-3	few	TGTGCCAGCGGAGTAAGCTCCGCAGATACGCAGTATTTT	CASGVSSADTQYF
TRBV20-1	.	TRBJ2-1	few	TGCAGTGCTAGAGATCTACTAGAGGGGTGGAATGAGCAGTTCTTC	CSARDLLEGWNEQFF
TRBV6-6	TRBD1	TRBJ1-6	few	TGTGCCACAGGACAGGGCTATAATTCACCCCTCCACTTT	CATGQGYNSPLHF
TRBV3-1	.	TRBJ1-1	many	TGTGCCAGCAGCCGGACTCTAGAGAACACTGAAGCTTTCTTT	CASSRTLENTEAFF
TRBV12-3/TRBV12-4	.	TRBJ2-3	.	TGTGCCAGCAGCAAACAGGGGAGGGATACGCAGTATTTT	CASSKQGRDTQYF
TRBV7-3	.	TRBJ1-1	many	TGTGCCAGCAGCTTAAACGGAGTAGCAGCTTTCTTT	CASSLNGVAAFF
TRBV20-1	.	TRBJ2-3	.	TGCAGTGCTAGAAGAGGTCAGATATTCACAGATACGCAGTATTTT	CSARRGQIFTDTQYF
TRBV28	.	TRBJ2-7	.	TGTGCCAGCAGTCTCCCGGGACAACCGAAGCAGTACTTC	CASSLPGQPKQYF
TRBV29-1	.	TRBJ2-7	many	TGCAGCGTTGCGGGGGGTAAGGGGGACCACGAGCAGTACTTC	CSVAGGKGDHEQYF
TRBV6-2/TRBV6-3	.	TRBJ2-6	.	TGTGCCAGCAGCTACCCTGGGACGGCTGGGGCCAACGTCCTGACTTTC	CASSYPGTAGANVLTF
TRBV11-2	.	TRBJ2-1	many	TGTGCCAGCAGTGATGACTCCTACAATGAGCAGTTCTTC	CASSDDSYNEQFF